The clone carrying this TCR beta chain was counted a few times. Its antigen is as yet unknown. Germline V lookup: CDR1 ENHRY, CDR2 SYGVKD. The CDR3 has 13 amino acids. Trimming stripped 8 bases from V and 0 bases from J, with 8 bases between. Using immunoSEQ multiplex PCR, the repertoire was profiled, and TCRdb retains in-frame clones only, with some absent. Of some 170,000 clones in the sample, 86% are singletons; the top ten hold 2% to 3%. The data were taken from a study of cytomegalovirus exposure and HLA in healthy donors. Study outcomes and limitations: Many donors carried some public TCRs, although rarity characterized most TCR sequences. The classifier reportedly diagnosed cytomegalovirus status with high sensitivity and specificity.

The chain is built from TRBV10-3 and TRBJ1-3; D gene ambiguous. Sequencing input: PBMCs. The source of this sequence is a man between 18 and 29 years old in good health and CMV-seropositive. Here the CDR3 DNA reads TGTGCCATCGGGGAGCACTCTGGAAACACCATATATTTT. Its protein product is CAIGEHSGNTIYF.